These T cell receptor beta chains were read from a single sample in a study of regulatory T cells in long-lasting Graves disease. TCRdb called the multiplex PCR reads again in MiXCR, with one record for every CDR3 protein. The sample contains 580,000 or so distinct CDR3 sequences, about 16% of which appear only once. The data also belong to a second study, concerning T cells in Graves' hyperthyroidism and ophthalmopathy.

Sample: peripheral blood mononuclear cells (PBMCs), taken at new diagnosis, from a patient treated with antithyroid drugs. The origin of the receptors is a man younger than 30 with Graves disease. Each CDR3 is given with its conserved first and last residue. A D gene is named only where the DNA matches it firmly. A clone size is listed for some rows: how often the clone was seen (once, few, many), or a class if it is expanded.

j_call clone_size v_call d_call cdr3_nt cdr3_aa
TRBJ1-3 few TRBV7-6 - TGTGCCAGCAGCTTAGCGACAGCAAACACCATATATTTT CASSLATANTIYF
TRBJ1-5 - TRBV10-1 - TGCGCCAGCGGACCCCCCTCCGGTTATAGCAATCAGCCCCAGCATTTT CASGPPSGYSNQPQHF
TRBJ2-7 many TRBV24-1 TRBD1 TGTGCCACCAGTGCGGGACAGGGGCCCTACGAGCAGTACTTC CATSAGQGPYEQYF
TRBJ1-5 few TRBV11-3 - TGTGCCAGCAGCCAAAACCATCAGCCCCAGCATTTT CASSQNHQPQHF
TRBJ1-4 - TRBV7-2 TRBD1 TGTGCCAGCAGCTTAGTCCGGGCGACAGGGGAGGCTAATGAAAAACTGTTTTTT CASSLVRATGEANEKLFF
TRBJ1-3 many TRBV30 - TGTGCCTGGAGTGAGGATTCTGGAAACACCATATATTTT CAWSEDSGNTIYF
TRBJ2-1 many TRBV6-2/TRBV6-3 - TGTGCCAGCAGTGAACAGGGGGGGTCCTACAATGAGCAGTTCTTC CASSEQGGSYNEQFF
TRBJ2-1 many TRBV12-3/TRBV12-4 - TGTGCCAGCAGTGGACTATACCGGAGCAATGAGCAGTTCTTC CASSGLYRSNEQFF
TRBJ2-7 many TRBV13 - TGTGCCAGCAGCTCCATCTCGGAAAGGGGTGTGTACGAGCAGTACTTC CASSSISERGVYEQYF
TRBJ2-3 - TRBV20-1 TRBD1 TGCAGTGCTAGAGCCCAGGGGGTGAGCACAGATACGCAGTATTTT CSARAQGVSTDTQYF
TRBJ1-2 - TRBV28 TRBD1 TGTGCCAGCAGACCCCCCATTCAGGGGGCGCAGGTTAAGGGCTACACCTTC CASRPPIQGAQVKGYTF
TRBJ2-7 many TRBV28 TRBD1 TGTGCCAGCAGACCTTCCGGGACAGCCTACGAGCAGTACTTC CASRPSGTAYEQYF
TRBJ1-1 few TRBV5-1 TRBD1 TGCGCCAGCAGCTTGGCCCGAAGACAGGGTTTCGGCACTGAAGCTTTCTTT CASSLARRQGFGTEAFF
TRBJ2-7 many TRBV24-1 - TGTGCCACCCTAAAGGCCCGGGCGGGACCTTCCTCCTACGAGCAGTACTTC CATLKARAGPSSYEQYF
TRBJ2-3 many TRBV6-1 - TGTGCCAGCAAATTCGTTAGCGGATCCGGCACAGATACGCAGTATTTT CASKFVSGSGTDTQYF
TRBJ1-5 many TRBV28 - TGTGCCAGCAATCACGGGACCCAACCCAATCAGCCCCAGCATTTT CASNHGTQPNQPQHF
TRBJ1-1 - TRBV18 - TGTGCCAGCTCACCATCGGCAGCAGAATCAACCACGACGCGAGCTTTCTTT CASSPSAAESTTTRAFF
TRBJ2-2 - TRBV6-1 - TGTGCCAGCAGGAGGGGCGGCGGGGAGCTGTTTTTT CASRRGGGELFF
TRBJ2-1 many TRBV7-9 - TGTGCCAGCAGCCCAGGCAAGCTTCCCAAGTACAATGAGCAGTTCTTC CASSPGKLPKYNEQFF
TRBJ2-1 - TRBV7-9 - TGTGCCAGCAGCTCCAGAAGTTCCGATCAGCCGCAGTTCTTC CASSSRSSDQPQFF
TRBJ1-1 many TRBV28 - TGTGCCATCCTAAGTCCCTCGGGGGGGGCTGAAGCTTTCTTT CAILSPSGGAEAFF
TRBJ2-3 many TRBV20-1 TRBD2 TGCAGTGCTACCAAGCGGGAGGGGACAGATACGCAGTATTTT CSATKREGTDTQYF
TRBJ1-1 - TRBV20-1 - TGCAGTGCCTTGGGACATACGAACACTGAAGCTTTCTTT CSALGHTNTEAFF
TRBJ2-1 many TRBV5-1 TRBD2 TGCGCCAGCAGCTCGGGACTAGCGGGTTTGAATGAGCAGTTCTTC CASSSGLAGLNEQFF
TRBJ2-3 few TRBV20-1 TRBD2 TGCAGTGCAAACGGACTAGCGGGAGGGCCGGGCACAGATACGCAGTATTTT CSANGLAGGPGTDTQYF
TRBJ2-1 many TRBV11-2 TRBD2 TGTGCCAGCAGCACCCGGACTAGCGGAAGTTCCCCCTACAATGAGCAGTTCTTC CASSTRTSGSSPYNEQFF
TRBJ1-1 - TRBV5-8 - TGTGCCAGCAGCCATGGGGGGGGGATGAACACTGAAGCTTTCTTT CASSHGGGMNTEAFF
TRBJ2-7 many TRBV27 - TGTGCCAGCAGCCTCGGGAGCGAGCCCTACGAGCAGTACTTC CASSLGSEPYEQYF
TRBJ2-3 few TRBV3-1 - TGTGCCAGCAGCCAAGGACGACTGATCACAGATACGCAGTATTTT CASSQGRLITDTQYF
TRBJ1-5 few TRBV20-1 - TGCAGTGCTAGAGAACGGATCTCCAATCAGCCCCAGCATTTT CSARERISNQPQHF
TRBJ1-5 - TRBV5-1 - TGCGCCAGCAGCCTACTCGGTGCCAATCAGCCCCAGCATTTT CASSLLGANQPQHF
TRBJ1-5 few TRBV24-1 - TGTGCCACCAGTGATTCGAGAGGGACGGGACAGCCCCAGCATTTT CATSDSRGTGQPQHF
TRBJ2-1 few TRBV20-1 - TGCAGTGCTTTCGTTCAGGGGTCGAATGAGCAGTTCTTC CSAFVQGSNEQFF
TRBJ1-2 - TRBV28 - TGTGCCAGCAGTTTTGGCGGTAGTGGCTACACCTTC CASSFGGSGYTF
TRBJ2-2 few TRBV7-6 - TGTGCCAGCAGCTATCCCCCTGGGGGGGAGCTGTTTTTT CASSYPPGGELFF
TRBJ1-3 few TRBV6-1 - TGTGCCAGCAGGGGAACAGCTGGAAACACCATATATTTT CASRGTAGNTIYF
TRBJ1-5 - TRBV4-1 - TGCGCCAGCAGCCAGATTGGGGAGCCTCCCCAGCATTTT CASSQIGEPPQHF
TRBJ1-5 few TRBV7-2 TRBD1 TGTGCCAGCTGCTTAGCATCCGGGACAGGCCTTCAGCCCCAGCATTTT CASCLASGTGLQPQHF
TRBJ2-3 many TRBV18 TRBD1 TGTGCCAGCTCACCTTCAGGACAGGCCGGGGTTCCGTATTTT CASSPSGQAGVPYF
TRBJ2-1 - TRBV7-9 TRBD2 TGTGCCAGTTGGACTAGCGGGAGGGGCAATGAGCAGTTCTTC CASWTSGRGNEQFF
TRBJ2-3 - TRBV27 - TGTGCCAGTGCACAGGGTAGGGCAGATACGCAGTATTTT CASAQGRADTQYF
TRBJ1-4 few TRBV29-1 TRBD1 TGCAGCGTTTTTTTTGGGACAGGGGGTAGGGAAAAACTGTTTTTT CSVFFGTGGREKLFF
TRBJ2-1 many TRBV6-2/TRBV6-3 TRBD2 TGTGCCAGCAGTCCTCTCCCCGGGACTAGCGAGGATAATGAGCAGTTCTTC CASSPLPGTSEDNEQFF
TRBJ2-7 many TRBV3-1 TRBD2 TGTGCCAGCAGCCCAGGACTAGCGGCGTACGAGCAGTACTTC CASSPGLAAYEQYF
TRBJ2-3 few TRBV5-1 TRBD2 TGCGCCAGCAGCTTGGCGTCTAGCGGGAAGAGTGCAGATACGCAGTATTTT CASSLASSGKSADTQYF
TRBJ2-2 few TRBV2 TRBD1 TGTGTCAGCCGTCCGACCCAACAGGGGGCGTTCGACGGGGAGCTGTTTTTT CVSRPTQQGAFDGELFF
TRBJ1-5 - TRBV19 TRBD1 TGTGCCAGTAGTATCTCCGAGACAGGGGTTGGGAGCAATCAGCCCCAGCATTTT CASSISETGVGSNQPQHF
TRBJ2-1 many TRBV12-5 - TGTGCTAGTGCTCATACTCCTGAGCAGTTCTTC CASAHTPEQFF
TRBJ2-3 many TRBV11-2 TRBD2 TGTGCCAGCAGCGACCGGTCTGTACTAGCGGAGGCAGATACGCAGTATTTT CASSDRSVLAEADTQYF
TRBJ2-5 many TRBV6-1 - TGTGCCAGCAGTGAAGCGCCGGGGGGACAGAGACTACAAGAGACCCAGTACTTC CASSEAPGGQRLQETQYF
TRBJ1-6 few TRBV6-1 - TGTGCCAGCAGGAGCGGAGGGAATTCACCCCTCCACTTT CASRSGGNSPLHF
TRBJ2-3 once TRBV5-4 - TGTGCCAGCAGCTTGGAATGGGGGCAGATAAACACAGATACGCAGTATTTT CASSLEWGQINTDTQYF
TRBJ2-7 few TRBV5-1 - TGCGCCAGCAGCTTGGCACCAGGAAACTCCTACGAGCAGTACTTC CASSLAPGNSYEQYF
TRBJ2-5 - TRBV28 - TGTGCCAGCAGTTTATGGGCGGGGACCCAAGAGACCCAGTACTTC CASSLWAGTQETQYF
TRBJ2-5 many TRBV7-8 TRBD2 TGTGCCAGCAGCCCAGGGGTAGCGGGAGCAGAGACCCAGTACTTC CASSPGVAGAETQYF